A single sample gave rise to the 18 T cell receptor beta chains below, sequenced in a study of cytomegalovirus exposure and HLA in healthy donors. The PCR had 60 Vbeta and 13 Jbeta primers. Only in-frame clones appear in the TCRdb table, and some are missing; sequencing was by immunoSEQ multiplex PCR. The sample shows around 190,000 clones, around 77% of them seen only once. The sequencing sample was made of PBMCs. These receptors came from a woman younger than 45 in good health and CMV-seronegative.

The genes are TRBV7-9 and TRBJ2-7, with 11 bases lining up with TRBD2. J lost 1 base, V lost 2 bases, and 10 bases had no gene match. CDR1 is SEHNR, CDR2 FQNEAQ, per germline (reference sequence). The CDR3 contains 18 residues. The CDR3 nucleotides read TGTGCCAGCAGCTTATCTAGCGGGGGGCCCTCCCCATCCTACGAGCAGTACTTC. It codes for CASSLSSGGPSPSYEQYF.

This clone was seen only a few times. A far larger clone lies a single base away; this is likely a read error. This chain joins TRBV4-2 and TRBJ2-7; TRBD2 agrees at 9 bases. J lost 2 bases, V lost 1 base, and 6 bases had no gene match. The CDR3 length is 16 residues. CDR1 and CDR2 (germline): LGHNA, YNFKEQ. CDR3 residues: CASSQAPQREAYEQYF. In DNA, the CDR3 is TGTGCCAGCAGCCAAGCACCCCAGCGGGAGGCCTACGAGCAGTACTTC.

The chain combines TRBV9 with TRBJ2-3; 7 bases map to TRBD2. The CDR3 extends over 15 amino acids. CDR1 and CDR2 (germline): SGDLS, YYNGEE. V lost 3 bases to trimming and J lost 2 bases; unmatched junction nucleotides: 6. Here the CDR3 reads CASSARAGDTDTQYF. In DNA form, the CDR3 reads TGTGCCAGCAGCGCCAGGGCGGGGGACACAGATACGCAGTATTTT. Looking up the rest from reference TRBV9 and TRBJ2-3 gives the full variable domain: DSGVTQTPKHLITATGQRVTLRCSPRSGDLSVYWYQQSLDQGLQFLIQYYNGEERAKGNILERFSAQQFPDLHSELNLSSLELGDSALYFCASSARAGDTDTQYFGPGTRLTVL.

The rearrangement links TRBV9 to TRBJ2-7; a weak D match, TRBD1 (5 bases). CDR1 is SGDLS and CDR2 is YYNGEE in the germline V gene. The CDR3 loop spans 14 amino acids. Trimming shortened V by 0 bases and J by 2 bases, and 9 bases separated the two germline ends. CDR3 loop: CASSVGGTAYEQYF. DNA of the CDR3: TGTGCCAGCAGCGTAGGGGGCACCGCCTACGAGCAGTACTTC.

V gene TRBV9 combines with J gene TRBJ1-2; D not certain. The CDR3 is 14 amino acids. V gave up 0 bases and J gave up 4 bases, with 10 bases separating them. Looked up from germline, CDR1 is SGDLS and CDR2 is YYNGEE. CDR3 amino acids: CASSVGGAGYGYTF. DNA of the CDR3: TGTGCCAGCAGCGTAGGAGGCGCCGGCTATGGCTACACCTTC.

CDR3 loop: CSARGYYEQYF. The CDR3 bases are TGCAGTGCTAGAGGCTACTACGAGCAGTACTTC. This rearrangement joins TRBV20-1 to TRBJ2-7; no clear D gene. Looked up from germline, CDR1 is DFQATT and CDR2 is SNEGSKA (reference sequence). This CDR3 has 11 amino acids. V was cut by 1 base and J by 3 bases, with 4 bases left in between.

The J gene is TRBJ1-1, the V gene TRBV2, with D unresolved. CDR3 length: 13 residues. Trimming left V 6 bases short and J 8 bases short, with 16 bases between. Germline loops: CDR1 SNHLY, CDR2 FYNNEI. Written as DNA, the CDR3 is TGTGCCAGCAGGGCGGTGAGGGCGGCCGAAGCTTTCTTT. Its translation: CASRAVRAAEAFF. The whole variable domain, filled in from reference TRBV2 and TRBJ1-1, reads EPEVTQTPSHQVTQMGQEVILRCVPISNHLYFYWYRQILGQKVEFLVSFYNNEISEKSEIFDDQFSVERPDGSNFTLKIRSTKLEDSAMYFCASRAVRAAEAFFGQGTRLTVV.

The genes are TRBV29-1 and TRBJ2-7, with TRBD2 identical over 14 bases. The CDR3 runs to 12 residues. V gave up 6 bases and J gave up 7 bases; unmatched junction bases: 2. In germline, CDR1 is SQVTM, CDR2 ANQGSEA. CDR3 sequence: CSVGLAGVEQYF. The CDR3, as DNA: TGCAGCGTGGGACTAGCGGGAGTTGAGCAGTACTTC.

This CDR3 is CASSIARGAGETQYF. For the CDR3, the DNA is TGTGCCAGTAGTATAGCGCGGGGCGCGGGTGAGACCCAGTACTTC. The rearrangement uses TRBV19 and TRBJ2-5; TRBD2 might be the D (6 bases). The CDR3 has 15 residues. Trimming stripped 1 base from V and 5 bases from J, with 14 bases between. The germline CDR1 and CDR2 sequences are LNHDA and SQIVND (reference sequence).

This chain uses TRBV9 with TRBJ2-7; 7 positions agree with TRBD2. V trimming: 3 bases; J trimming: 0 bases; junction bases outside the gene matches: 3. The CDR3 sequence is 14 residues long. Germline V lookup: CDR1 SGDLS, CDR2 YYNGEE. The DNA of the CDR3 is TGTGCCAGCAGCGGTACTAGCGTCTCCTACGAGCAGTACTTC. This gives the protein CASSGTSVSYEQYF. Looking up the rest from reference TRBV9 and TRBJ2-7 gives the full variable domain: DSGVTQTPKHLITATGQRVTLRCSPRSGDLSVYWYQQSLDQGLQFLIQYYNGEERAKGNILERFSAQQFPDLHSELNLSSLELGDSALYFCASSGTSVSYEQYFGPGTRLTVT.

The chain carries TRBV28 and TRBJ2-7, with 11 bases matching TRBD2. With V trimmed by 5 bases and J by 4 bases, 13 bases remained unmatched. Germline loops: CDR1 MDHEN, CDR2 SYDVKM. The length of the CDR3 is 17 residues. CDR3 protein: CASSISLTSGSWYEQYF. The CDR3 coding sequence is TGTGCCAGCAGTATCTCCCTCACTAGCGGGAGTTGGTACGAGCAGTACTTC.

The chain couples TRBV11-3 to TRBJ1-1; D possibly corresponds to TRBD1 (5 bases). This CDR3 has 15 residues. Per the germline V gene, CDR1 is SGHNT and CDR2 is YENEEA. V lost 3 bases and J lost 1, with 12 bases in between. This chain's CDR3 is CASSFRVLQNTEAFF. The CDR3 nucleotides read TGTGCCAGCAGCTTCAGGGTACTCCAGAACACTGAAGCTTTCTTT.

In DNA form, the CDR3 reads TGTGCCAGCAGCTCGACAGGGAGCTCCTACGAGCAGTACTTC. Its protein is CASSSTGSSYEQYF. The chain carries TRBV11-3 and TRBJ2-7; TRBD1 agrees at 7 bases. There are 14 residues in the CDR3. The J segment lost 0 bases and the V segment lost 4 bases, leaving 3 bases of the junction unmatched. Germline CDR1 is SGHNT and CDR2 is YENEEA.

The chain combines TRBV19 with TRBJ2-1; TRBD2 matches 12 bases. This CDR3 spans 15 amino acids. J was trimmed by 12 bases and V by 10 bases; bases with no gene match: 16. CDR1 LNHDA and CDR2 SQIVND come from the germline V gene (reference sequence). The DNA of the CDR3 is TGTGCCACCCTAGGGTGGCTAGCGGGAGGGTTGGGGCAGTTCTTC. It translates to CATLGWLAGGLGQFF.

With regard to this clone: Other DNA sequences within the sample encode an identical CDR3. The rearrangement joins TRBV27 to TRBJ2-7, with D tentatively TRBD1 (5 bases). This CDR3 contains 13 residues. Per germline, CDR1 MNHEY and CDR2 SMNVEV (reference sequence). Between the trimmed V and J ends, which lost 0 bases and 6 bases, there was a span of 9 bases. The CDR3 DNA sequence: TGTGCCAGCAGTTTATCGATAAGGGGCGAGCAGTACTTC. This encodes CASSLSIRGEQYF.

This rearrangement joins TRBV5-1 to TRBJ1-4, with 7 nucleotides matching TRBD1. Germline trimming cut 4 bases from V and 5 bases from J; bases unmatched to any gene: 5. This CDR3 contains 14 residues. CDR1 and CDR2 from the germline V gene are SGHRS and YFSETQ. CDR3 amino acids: CASSRMGQNEKLFF. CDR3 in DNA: TGCGCCAGCAGCAGGATGGGACAGAATGAAAAACTGTTTTTT.

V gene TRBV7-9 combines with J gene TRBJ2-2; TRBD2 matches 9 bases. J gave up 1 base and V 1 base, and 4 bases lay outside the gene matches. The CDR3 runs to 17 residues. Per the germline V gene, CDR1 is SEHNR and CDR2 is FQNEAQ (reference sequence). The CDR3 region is CASSLGILAGNTGELFF. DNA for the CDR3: TGTGCCAGCAGCTTAGGAATACTAGCGGGGAACACCGGGGAGCTGTTTTTT.

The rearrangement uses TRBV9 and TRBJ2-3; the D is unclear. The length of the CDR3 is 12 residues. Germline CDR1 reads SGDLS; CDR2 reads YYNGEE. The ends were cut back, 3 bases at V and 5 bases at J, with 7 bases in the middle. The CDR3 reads CASSGNLDTQYF. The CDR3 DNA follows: TGTGCCAGCAGCGGAAACTTAGATACGCAGTATTTT.